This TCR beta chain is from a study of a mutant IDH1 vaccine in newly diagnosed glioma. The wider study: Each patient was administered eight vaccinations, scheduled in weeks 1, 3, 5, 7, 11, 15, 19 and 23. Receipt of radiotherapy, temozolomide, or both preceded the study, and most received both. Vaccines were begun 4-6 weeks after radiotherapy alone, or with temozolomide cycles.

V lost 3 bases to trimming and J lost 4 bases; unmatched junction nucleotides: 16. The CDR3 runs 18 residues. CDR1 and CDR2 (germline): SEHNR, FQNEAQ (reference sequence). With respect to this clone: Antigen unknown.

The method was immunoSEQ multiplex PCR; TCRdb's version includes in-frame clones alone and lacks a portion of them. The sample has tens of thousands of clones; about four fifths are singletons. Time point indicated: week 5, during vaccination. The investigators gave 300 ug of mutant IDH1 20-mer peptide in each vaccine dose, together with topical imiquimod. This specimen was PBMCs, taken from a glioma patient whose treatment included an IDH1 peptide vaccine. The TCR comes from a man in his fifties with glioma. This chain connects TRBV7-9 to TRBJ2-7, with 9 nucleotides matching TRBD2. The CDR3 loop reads CASSFSGSQAGGTYEQYF. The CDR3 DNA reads TGTGCCAGCAGCTTTAGTGGCAGTCAGGCGGGAGGGACTTACGAGCAGTACTTC. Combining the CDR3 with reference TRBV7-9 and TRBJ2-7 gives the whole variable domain DTGVSQNPRHKITKRGQNVTFRCDPISEHNRLYWYRQTLGQGPEFLTYFQNEAQLEKSRLLSDRFSAERPKGSFSTLEIQRTEQGDSAMYLCASSFSGSQAGGTYEQYFGPGTRLTVT.